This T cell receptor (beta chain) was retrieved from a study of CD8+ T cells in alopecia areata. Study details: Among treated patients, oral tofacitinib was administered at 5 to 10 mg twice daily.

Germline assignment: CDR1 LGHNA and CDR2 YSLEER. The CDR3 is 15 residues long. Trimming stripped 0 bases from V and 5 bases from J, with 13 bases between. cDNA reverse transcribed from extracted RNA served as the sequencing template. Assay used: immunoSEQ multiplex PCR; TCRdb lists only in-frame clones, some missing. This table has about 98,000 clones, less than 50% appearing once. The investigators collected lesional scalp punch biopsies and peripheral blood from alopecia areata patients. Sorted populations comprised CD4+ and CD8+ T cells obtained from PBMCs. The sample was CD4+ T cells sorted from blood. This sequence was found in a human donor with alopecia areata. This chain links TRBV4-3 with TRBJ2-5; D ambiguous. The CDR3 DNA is TGCGCCAGCAGCCAAGACTTGGTGTTCCGGGAGACCCAGTACTTC. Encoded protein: CASSQDLVFRETQYF.